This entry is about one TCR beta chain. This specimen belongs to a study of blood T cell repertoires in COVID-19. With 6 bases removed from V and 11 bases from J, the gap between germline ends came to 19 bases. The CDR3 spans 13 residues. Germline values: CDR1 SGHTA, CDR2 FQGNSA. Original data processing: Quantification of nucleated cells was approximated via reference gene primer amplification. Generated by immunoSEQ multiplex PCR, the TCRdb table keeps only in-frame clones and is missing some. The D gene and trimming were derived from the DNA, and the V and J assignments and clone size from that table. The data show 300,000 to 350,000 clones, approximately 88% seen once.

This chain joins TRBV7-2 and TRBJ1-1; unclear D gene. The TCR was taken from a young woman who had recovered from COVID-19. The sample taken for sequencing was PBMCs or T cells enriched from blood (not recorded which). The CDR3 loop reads CASSSERGSIAFF. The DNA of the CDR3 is TGTGCCAGCAGTTCTGAGAGAGGAAGTATCGCTTTCTTT.